The 22 T cell receptor beta chains below come from one sample, sequenced in a study of control samples from healthy donors and cancer patients. Generated by immunoSEQ multiplex PCR, the TCRdb table keeps only in-frame clones and is missing some. The sample carries over 100,000 clones, roughly 92% recorded once. The sequenced sample was blood. The receptors were sampled from a man aged 18 to 35 in good health.

This clone was found a few times. The rearrangement uses TRBV6-6 and TRBJ2-7; D may correspond to TRBD1 or TRBD2 (6 bases each). The CDR3 is made up of 11 amino acids. CDR1 is MNHNY, CDR2 SVGAGI, per germline (reference sequence). Trimming stripped 7 bases from V and 3 bases from J, with 7 bases between. The CDR3 spells CASKGGYEQYF. The CDR3 coding sequence is TGTGCCAGCAAGGGGGGCTACGAGCAGTACTTC.

This clone was seen just once. The chain is built from TRBV5-5 and TRBJ2-7, with D unclear. Germline lookup yields CDR1 SGHKS and CDR2 YYEKEE (reference sequence). Trimming stripped 5 bases from V and 3 bases from J, with 12 bases between. This CDR3 is 13 amino acids long. Written as DNA, the CDR3 is TGTGCCAGCAGGTACGAACCGTTCTACGAGCAGTACTTC. Protein: CASRYEPFYEQYF.

The chain employs TRBV9 and TRBJ1-4; weak D call: TRBD1 (6 bases). This CDR3 is 16 amino acids long. Per the germline V gene, CDR1 is SGDLS and CDR2 is YYNGEE. V was clipped by 0 bases and J by 7 bases, with 16 bases between them. The CDR3 nucleotides read TGTGCCAGCAGCGTAGGCCCCGGGGGCGCAGGTGAAAAACTGTTTTTT. Translating it yields CASSVGPGGAGEKLFF.

The chain joins TRBV18 to TRBJ2-7; D is ambiguous. This CDR3 contains 15 residues. Germline CDR1 and CDR2: KGHSH and LQKENI. V shed 1 base and J shed 4 bases, with 14 bases lying between them. The CDR3 region is CASSPRVSRAYEQYF. The CDR3 DNA sequence: TGTGCCAGCTCACCACGAGTTTCGCGTGCTTACGAGCAGTACTTC. Variable domain in full (rest from reference TRBV18 and TRBJ2-7): NAGVMQNPRHLVRRRGQEARLRCSPMKGHSHVYWYRQLPEEGLKFMVYLQKENIIDESGMPKERFSAEFPKEGPSILRIQQVVRGDSAAYFCASSPRVSRAYEQYFGPGTRLTVT.

This chain's CDR3 is CASSLGIWGTGELFF. The CDR3 DNA follows: TGTGCCAGCAGTTTGGGGATATGGGGCACCGGGGAGCTGTTTTTT. The chain has TRBV28 and TRBJ2-2; no clear D gene. The CDR3 runs 15 residues. V was shortened by 3 bases and J by 4 bases, with 12 bases between the two germline ends. Germline V gives CDR1 MDHEN, CDR2 SYDVKM.

This rearrangement joins TRBV6-2 or TRBV6-3 to TRBJ2-1; 12 bases are a match to TRBD2. Germline V gene data show CDR1 as MNHEY and CDR2 as SVGEGT. J gave up 9 bases and V 5 bases, and 5 bases lay outside the gene matches. The CDR3 length is 14 residues. CDR3: CASSQLAGGTEQFF. The CDR3 DNA reads TGTGCCAGCAGTCAACTAGCGGGGGGAACTGAGCAGTTCTTC.

The rearrangement joins TRBV12-3 or TRBV12-4 to TRBJ2-7; D perhaps matches TRBD2 (6 bases). V was trimmed by 7 bases and J by 4 bases, leaving 14 bases between them. The length of the CDR3 is 13 residues. The CDR3: CASIPEGEYEQYF. The DNA of the CDR3 is TGTGCCAGCATCCCGGAGGGTGAATACGAGCAGTACTTC.

The V and J genes are TRBV5-1 and TRBJ2-7; D gene ambiguous. V was shortened by 2 bases and J by 2 bases, with 17 bases between the two germline ends. Germline CDR1 reads SGHRS; CDR2 reads YFSETQ. The CDR3 totals 16 residues. CDR3 in amino acids: CASSLGRGQRTYEQYF. In nucleotides, the CDR3 is TGCGCCAGCAGCTTAGGAAGAGGCCAGAGGACCTACGAGCAGTACTTC.

Comments on this clone: The identical CDR3 is also encoded by other nucleotide sequences in the sample. V usage is TRBV5-1 and J usage is TRBJ2-7; 11 bases map to TRBD2. CDR1 is SGHRS and CDR2 is YFSETQ in the germline V gene. This CDR3 spans 15 amino acids. V shed 0 bases, J shed 4 bases, and the junction held 3 bases outside the gene matches. CDR3 sequence reads: CASSLDTSGGYEQYF. The CDR3 nucleotides read TGCGCCAGCAGCTTGGACACTAGCGGGGGTTACGAGCAGTACTTC. Variable domain in full (rest from reference TRBV5-1 and TRBJ2-7): KAGVTQTPRYLIKTRGQQVTLSCSPISGHRSVSWYQQTPGQGLQFLFEYFSETQRNKGNFPGRFSGRQFSNSRSEMNVSTLELGDSALYLCASSLDTSGGYEQYFGPGTRLTVT.

This clone showed up just a few times. This chain links TRBV6-5 with TRBJ1-3; tentative D call: TRBD1 (5 bases). Trimming removed 2 bases at V and 1 base at J, with 9 bases between. The CDR3 has 15 amino acids. Germline CDR1 and CDR2: MNHEY and SVGAGI. In DNA, the CDR3 is TGTGCCAGCAGTTACAACAGGAATTCTGGAAACACCATATATTTT. Translating it yields CASSYNRNSGNTIYF.

This sequence joins TRBV5-1 and TRBJ2-7; the match to TRBD1 covers 9 bases. Trimming cost V 2 bases and J 5 bases; bases outside gene matches: 5. Germline loops: CDR1 SGHRS, CDR2 YFSETQ. This CDR3 is built from 14 residues. CDR3 nucleotides: TGCGCCAGCAGCTTTTCCGGGACAGGGAACGAGCAGTACTTC. Translation: CASSFSGTGNEQYF.

This chain connects TRBV19 to TRBJ1-6; unclear D gene. Germline V CDR1 and CDR2: LNHDA, SQIVND (reference sequence). Trimming pared 5 bases from V and 8 bases from J, leaving 10 bases between. This CDR3 region has 13 residues. The CDR3 DNA is TGTGCCAGTAGTGGCGATTCAGATTCACCCCTCCACTTT. As protein: CASSGDSDSPLHF. Complete variable domain (other parts from reference TRBV19 and TRBJ1-6): DGGITQSPKYLFRKEGQNVTLSCEQNLNHDAMYWYRQDPGQGLRLIYYSQIVNDFQKGDIAEGYSVSREKKESFPLTVTSAQKNPTAFYLCASSGDSDSPLHFGNGTRLTVT.

The genes are TRBV4-1 and TRBJ2-7; 8 bases fit TRBD1. Trimming cost V 6 bases and J 3 bases; bases outside gene matches: 7. The germline gives CDR1 MGHRA, CDR2 YSYEKL. The CDR3 covers 14 residues. This CDR3 reads CASRAPGQVYEQYF. In DNA, the CDR3 is TGCGCCAGCAGAGCTCCGGGACAGGTCTACGAGCAGTACTTC.

V gene TRBV7-9 combines with J gene TRBJ2-1; 11 bases agree with TRBD2. V shed 1 base and J 8 bases; nucleotides not matched to a gene: 4. In germline, CDR1 is SEHNR, CDR2 FQNEAQ (reference sequence). CDR3 length equals 15 residues. CDR3 in amino acids: CASSLGGLAVDEQFF. CDR3 in DNA: TGTGCCAGCAGCTTAGGGGGACTAGCGGTGGATGAGCAGTTCTTC.

This chain uses TRBV6-4 with TRBJ2-1, with a tentative D call TRBD2 (6 bases). This CDR3 comprises 13 residues. Looked up from germline, CDR1 is MRHNA and CDR2 is SNTAGT. V dropped 4 bases and J dropped 5 bases, with 9 bases sitting between them. DNA for the CDR3: TGTGCCAGCAGTGGCGGGACCCACAATGAGCAGTTCTTC. Translated, it gives CASSGGTHNEQFF.

CDR3 coding DNA: TGTGCCAGCGGACTAGCGGGGGTCAATGAGCAGTTCTTC. This gives the protein CASGLAGVNEQFF. The V call is TRBV7-9, the J call TRBJ2-1, with 13 bases matching TRBD2. CDR1 is SEHNR, CDR2 FQNEAQ, per germline (reference sequence). V dropped 8 bases and J dropped 6; count of bases not matched to a gene: 1. This CDR3 spans 13 amino acids.

The rearrangement uses TRBV14 and TRBJ1-4, with D possibly being TRBD1 (5 bases). Germline V CDR1 and CDR2: SGHDN, FVKESK. This CDR3 comprises 15 residues. V was clipped by 2 bases and J by 6 bases, with 13 bases between them. The CDR3 DNA is TGTGCCAGCAGCCAAATCGCAGGGTTCGATGAAAAACTGTTTTTT. Protein: CASSQIAGFDEKLFF.

V is TRBV2 and J is TRBJ1-1; D is unresolved. The V end lost 2 bases, the J end lost 6 bases, and 10 bases lay between the germline ends. The CDR3 extends over 13 amino acids. Germline V CDR1 and CDR2: SNHLY, FYNNEI. The DNA for the CDR3 is TGTGCCAGCAGTGAATGGGTTGTCGCTGAAGCTTTCTTT. Translated, it gives CASSEWVVAEAFF.

V and J are TRBV4-2 and TRBJ1-6; D uncertain. Trimming took off 3 bases at V and 8 bases at J, with 8 bases between the two ends. Germline V lookup: CDR1 LGHNA, CDR2 YNFKEQ. The CDR3 totals 13 residues. DNA for the CDR3: TGTGCCAGCAGCCAGTCCAGTTATTCACCCCTCCACTTT. This translates into CASSQSSYSPLHF.

The chain uses TRBV9 and TRBJ2-1, with 11 bases identical to TRBD2. Unmatched junction bases numbered 3, after V lost 2 bases and J lost 2 bases. Per germline, CDR1 SGDLS and CDR2 YYNGEE. There are 16 residues in the CDR3. As DNA, the CDR3 is TGTGCCAGCAGCGTCGTTAGCGGGGGGGCCTACAATGAGCAGTTCTTC. This sequence encodes CASSVVSGGAYNEQFF.

The V call is TRBV18, the J call TRBJ1-1, with D maybe TRBD1 (5 bases). This CDR3 spans 15 amino acids. The germline V gene encodes CDR1 KGHSH and CDR2 LQKENI. The V gene lost 3 bases and the J gene lost 3 bases, with 14 bases spanning the gap. CDR3 bases: TGTGCCAGCTCACCTTACGGGGCGCGGGACACTGAAGCTTTCTTT. Translated, it gives CASSPYGARDTEAFF.

The chain uses TRBV2 and TRBJ1-6; TRBD1 aligns across 8 bases. Trimming cost V 7 bases and J 9 bases; bases outside gene matches: 11. Germline CDR1 is SNHLY and CDR2 is FYNNEI. The CDR3 contains 15 residues. CDR3 in amino acids: CASNPAGGISSPLHF. CDR3 in DNA: TGTGCCAGCAATCCGGCAGGGGGCATTAGTTCACCCCTCCACTTT.